One sample yielded the 22 T cell receptor beta chains listed below, sequenced in a study of blood T cell repertoires in COVID-19. Some clones are missing from TCRdb's copy, which holds only in-frame ones; the method was immunoSEQ multiplex PCR. The sample has a few hundred thousand clones, more than 80% seen once; the top ten hold about 3%. The sequenced sample was peripheral blood. Every receptor here comes from a woman under 40 with active or convalescent COVID-19.

V and J are TRBV20-1 and TRBJ2-5; tentatively, D is TRBD2 (6 bases). This CDR3 has 11 amino acids. Germline V gene lookup returns CDR1 DFQATT and CDR2 SNEGSKA (reference sequence). V was trimmed by 3 bases and J by 4 bases, leaving 6 bases between them. CDR3 loop: CSAREGETQYF. The CDR3 DNA reads as TGCAGTGCTAGGGAGGGAGAGACCCAGTACTTC.

This sequence joins TRBV4-3 and TRBJ1-6, with 7 bases aligning to TRBD1. The CDR3 covers 16 residues. Germline V CDR1 and CDR2: LGHNA, YSLEER. J lost 7 bases, V lost 4 bases, and 10 bases had no gene match. CDR3 coding DNA: TGCGCCAGCAGCCGGCTGACAGGGATGGAAAATTCACCCCTCCACTTT. Protein: CASSRLTGMENSPLHF.

The chain links TRBV4-2 to TRBJ1-4, with 11 bases identical to TRBD1. This CDR3 has 15 residues. Trimming cost V 5 bases and J 7 bases; bases outside gene matches: 6. Per germline, CDR1 LGHNA and CDR2 YNFKEQ. CDR3 bases: TGTGCCAGCAGCTCCGGGGGACAGGGGGGTGAAAAACTGTTTTTT. This encodes CASSSGGQGGEKLFF.

The genes are TRBV6-2 or TRBV6-3 and TRBJ1-2; D might be TRBD1 (5 bases). Trimming cost V 2 bases and J 5 bases, with 12 bases left between them. The CDR3 is 14 residues long. Germline CDR1 MNHEY, CDR2 SVGEGT. In DNA, the CDR3 is TGTGCCAGCAGTTACGACGTCGGGGGGTATGGCTACACCTTC. Translation gives CASSYDVGGYGYTF.

The chain carries TRBV6-2 or TRBV6-3 and TRBJ1-1; D uncertain. This CDR3 comprises 14 residues. Germline V CDR1 and CDR2: MNHEY, SVGEGT. Trimming removed 0 bases from V and 5 bases from J, with 10 bases in between. The CDR3 nucleotides are TGTGCCAGCAGTTACTCGATACTCGGGACTGAAGCTTTCTTT. It codes for CASSYSILGTEAFF.

The chain carries TRBV30 and TRBJ1-4; D unclear. This CDR3 comprises 14 residues. Germline V gene sequence: CDR1 GTSNPN, CDR2 SVGIG (reference sequence). V shed 0 bases and J shed 2 bases, with 7 bases lying between them. CDR3 in DNA: TGTGCCTGGAGTGTTGTGGGCACTAATGAAAAACTGTTTTTT. Translation: CAWSVVGTNEKLFF.

This chain uses TRBV6-6 with TRBJ2-7; TRBD2 matches at 7 bases. The CDR3 length is 14 residues. Germline CDR1 MNHNY, CDR2 SVGAGI (reference sequence). Trimming at V came to 5 bases and at J to 6 bases, leaving 10 bases not matched to a gene. CDR3 sequence (DNA): TGTGCCAGCAGTCCCCCGGGGGGAGGAGGCGAGCAGTACTTC. Translating it yields CASSPPGGGGEQYF.

CDR3 DNA: TGTGCCAGCAGCCCCGCTCCTCAGGGCGGGGGCTCCTACGAGCAGTACTTC. Amino acids: CASSPAPQGGGSYEQYF. The rearrangement joins TRBV7-9 to TRBJ2-7, with 7 bases matching TRBD2. V lost 5 bases to trimming and J lost 0 bases; unmatched junction nucleotides: 13. Germline assignment: CDR1 SEHNR and CDR2 FQNEAQ (reference sequence). This CDR3 region has 17 residues. Filled out from reference TRBV7-9 and TRBJ2-7, the complete variable domain reads DTGVSQNPRHKITKRGQNVTFRCDPISEHNRLYWYRQTLGQGPEFLTYFQNEAQLEKSRLLSDRFSAERPKGSFSTLEIQRTEQGDSAMYLCASSPAPQGGGSYEQYFGPGTRLTVT.

This clone was counted only a few times. The chain has TRBV2 and TRBJ1-1, with TRBD1 identical over 7 bases. In germline, CDR1 is SNHLY, CDR2 FYNNEI. The CDR3 extends over 15 amino acids. The trim removed 6 bases at V and 6 bases at J, leaving 13 bases unmatched. The DNA of the CDR3 is TGTGCCAGCAGCCCCAGACAGGGTTCGATCGCTGAAGCTTTCTTT. Encoded protein: CASSPRQGSIAEAFF. Full variable domain (rest looked up from reference TRBV2 and TRBJ1-1): EPEVTQTPSHQVTQMGQEVILRCVPISNHLYFYWYRQILGQKVEFLVSFYNNEISEKSEIFDDQFSVERPDGSNFTLKIRSTKLEDSAMYFCASSPRQGSIAEAFFGQGTRLTVV.

The V call is TRBV10-3, the J call TRBJ1-6; 7 bases map to TRBD1. The CDR3 length is 14 residues. The junction had 9 bases not matched to a gene; V was cut back by 8 bases and J by 8 bases. Germline values: CDR1 ENHRY, CDR2 SYGVKD. The CDR3: CAIGKTGIDSPLHF. CDR3 coding DNA: TGTGCCATCGGAAAGACAGGGATAGATTCACCCCTCCACTTT.

The CDR3 DNA sequence: TGTGCCAGCAGCCTCGGACAGACCAATCAGCCCCAGCATTTT. Translating it yields CASSLGQTNQPQHF. The chain has TRBV28 and TRBJ1-5, with D possibly TRBD1 on 6 matching bases. This CDR3 region has 14 residues. Germline V gene sequence: CDR1 MDHEN, CDR2 SYDVKM. Trimming stripped 6 bases from V and 3 bases from J, with 12 bases between.

This clone has a handful of counts. The rearrangement joins TRBV12-3 or TRBV12-4 to TRBJ1-2, with D tentatively TRBD1 (5 bases). Trimming cost V 7 bases and J 7 bases, with 16 bases left between them. The CDR3 sequence is 13 residues long. This CDR3 is CASTLLGGVGYTF. As DNA, the CDR3 is TGTGCCAGCACCCTCTTGGGGGGAGTTGGCTACACCTTC.

CDR3 sequence: CASSLTLAGGLTGELFF. DNA for the CDR3: TGTGCCAGCAGCCTTACCCTAGCGGGGGGTCTCACCGGGGAGCTGTTTTTT. V usage is TRBV7-2 and J usage is TRBJ2-2; 11 bases line up with TRBD2. Trimming took 5 bases from V and 4 from J; bases not matched to a gene: 9. The V gene's germline CDR1 is SGHTA and CDR2 FQGNSA. There are 17 residues in the CDR3.

The chain is built from TRBV7-2 and TRBJ2-7, with 7 bases aligning to TRBD2. The CDR3 runs to 14 residues. The junction had 8 bases not matched to a gene; V was cut back by 5 bases and J by 4 bases. Germline V gene sequence: CDR1 SGHTA, CDR2 FQGNSA. This chain's CDR3 is CASSGGWGGYEQYF. In nucleotides, the CDR3 is TGTGCCAGCAGCGGCGGTTGGGGGGGATACGAGCAGTACTTC.

The chain has TRBV7-2 and TRBJ1-3; D is uncertain. Trimming pared 0 bases from V and 4 bases from J, leaving 10 bases between. The V gene's germline CDR1 is SGHTA and CDR2 FQGNSA. The CDR3 totals 15 residues. In DNA, the CDR3 is TGTGCCAGCAGCTTAGCCCGCCAGAGGGGAAACACCATATATTTT. Amino acids: CASSLARQRGNTIYF.

The chain is built from TRBV19 and TRBJ1-3, with 7 bases identical to TRBD1. Trimming removed 7 bases from V and 4 bases from J; junction bases left unmatched: 10. This CDR3 comprises 15 residues. Germline assignment: CDR1 LNHDA and CDR2 SQIVND (reference sequence). The CDR3, as DNA: TGTGCCAGTACTCCCGACAGGGTGGCGGGAAACACCATATATTTT. Translation: CASTPDRVAGNTIYF.

Worth noting for this clone: The identical CDR3 is also encoded by other nucleotide sequences in the sample. The chain is built from TRBV29-1 and TRBJ2-7; TRBD1 matches at 9 bases. CDR3 size: 13 residues. Germline loops: CDR1 SQVTM, CDR2 ANQGSEA. Trimming at V came to 4 bases and at J to 3 bases, leaving 4 bases not matched to a gene. The CDR3 region has the DNA TGCAGCGTTGTTGGACAGGGGAACTACGAGCAGTACTTC. Translation: CSVVGQGNYEQYF.

The chain carries TRBV25-1 and TRBJ1-6; the D is unclear. In germline, CDR1 is MGHDK, CDR2 SYGVNS. The CDR3 has 13 residues. V was clipped by 6 bases and J by 6 bases, with 9 bases between them. The CDR3 loop reads CASRQEFNSPLHF. The CDR3 region has the DNA TGTGCCAGCAGGCAGGAATTTAATTCACCCCTCCACTTT.

This chain links TRBV5-1 with TRBJ2-7; possibly TRBD2 for D (5 bases). CDR3 size: 14 residues. Trimming removed 0 bases from V and 2 bases from J, with 9 bases in between. CDR1 is SGHRS and CDR2 is YFSETQ in the germline V gene. CDR3 sequence: CASSLEGVAYEQYF. CDR3 coding DNA: TGCGCCAGCAGCTTGGAGGGAGTCGCCTACGAGCAGTACTTC.

This clone was detected a few times. J is TRBJ1-1 and V is TRBV5-8; D remains ambiguous. The CDR3 has 15 residues. Germline CDR1 SGHTS, CDR2 YDEGEE. V lost 6 bases and J lost 6, with 21 bases in between. The CDR3 DNA follows: TGTGCCAGCACCCTGGGGAGGGCGTGGGTTGCTGAAGCTTTCTTT. Protein product: CASTLGRAWVAEAFF. The variable domain in full, completed from reference TRBV5-8 and TRBJ1-1, reads EAGVTQSPTHLIKTRGQQATLRCSPISGHTSVYWYQQALGLGLQFLLWYDEGEERNRGNFPPRFSGRQFPNYSSELNVNALELEDSALYLCASTLGRAWVAEAFFGQGTRLTVV.

The chain employs TRBV2 and TRBJ1-4; a weak D match, TRBD1 (5 bases). The germline V gene has CDR1 SNHLY and CDR2 FYNNEI. With 1 base removed from V and 4 bases from J, the gap between germline ends came to 10 bases. The CDR3 consists of 15 residues. The CDR3: CASSEGQGYNEKLFF. The CDR3 coding sequence is TGTGCCAGCAGTGAAGGGCAGGGATATAATGAAAAACTGTTTTTT. The entire variable domain, with the rest obtained from reference TRBV2 and TRBJ1-4, is as follows: EPEVTQTPSHQVTQMGQEVILRCVPISNHLYFYWYRQILGQKVEFLVSFYNNEISEKSEIFDDQFSVERPDGSNFTLKIRSTKLEDSAMYFCASSEGQGYNEKLFFGSGTQLSVL.

The rearrangement uses TRBV28 and TRBJ1-4; the D is unclear. V gave up 8 bases and J gave up 7 bases, with 17 bases separating them. CDR1 and CDR2 from the germline V gene are MDHEN and SYDVKM. There are 14 residues in the CDR3. CDR3 region: CASGSVGEREKLFF. The CDR3 nucleotides are TGTGCCAGCGGCTCAGTTGGGGAGCGTGAAAAACTGTTTTTT.